The 9 T cell receptor beta chains below come from one sample, sequenced in a study of vaccination and CD4 T cells after COVID-19. The Oncomine TCR Beta short-read assay was applied to DNA of cultured CD4+ T cells. One entry per CDR3 protein, called by TCRdb with MiXCR from the PCR reads. The sample lists some 12,000 distinct CDR3 sequences; more than 60% were seen once. These TCRs' antigens remain unknown. Treatment specified: approximately 9-day PBMC culture with coronavirus spike peptide pools or control peptides (ViraFEST assay). The source material was CD4+ T cells from blood, cultured in vitro. The receptor set was obtained from a human donor who had recovered from COVID-19.

V usage is TRBV24-1 and J usage is TRBJ1-1; D unresolved. Trimming removed 2 bases at V and 1 base at J, with 10 bases between. The germline V gene encodes CDR1 KGHDR and CDR2 SFDVKD. The CDR3 consists of 15 residues. In DNA form, the CDR3 reads TGTGCCACCAGTGATTCCGGCCGCCCGAACACTGAAGCTTTCTTT. Its protein product is CATSDSGRPNTEAFF.

V gene TRBV7-9 combines with J gene TRBJ2-3; D not resolved. From germline, CDR1 is SEHNR and CDR2 FQNEAQ (reference sequence). The CDR3 covers 11 residues. The V and J ends lost 2 bases and 6 bases respectively, with 3 bases between them. The CDR3: CASSLTDTQYF. The CDR3 DNA sequence: TGTGCCAGCAGCTTAACGGATACGCAGTATTTT.

The genes are TRBV28 and TRBJ1-5; D might be TRBD1 (6 bases). The germline gives CDR1 MDHEN, CDR2 SYDVKM. V lost 6 bases and J 4 bases, leaving 16 bases between the germline ends. The CDR3 has 15 amino acids. The CDR3 loop is CASRLPTGPNQPQHF. CDR3 sequence (DNA): TGTGCCAGCAGACTCCCGACAGGCCCGAATCAGCCCCAGCATTTT. Filled out from reference TRBV28 and TRBJ1-5, the complete variable domain reads DVKVTQSSRYLVKRTGEKVFLECVQDMDHENMFWYRQDPGLGLRLIYFSYDVKMKEKGDIPEGYSVSREKKERFSLILESASTNQTSMYLCASRLPTGPNQPQHFGDGTRLSIL.

The chain is built from TRBV19 and TRBJ2-7, with D perhaps TRBD1 or TRBD2 (6 bases each). The CDR3 is made up of 18 amino acids. Germline loops: CDR1 LNHDA, CDR2 SQIVND (reference sequence). The ends were cut back, 0 bases at V and 0 bases at J, with 18 bases in the middle. CDR3 in amino acids: CASSIEGRGWGASYEQYF. In DNA, the CDR3 is TGTGCCAGTAGTATAGAGGGACGCGGCTGGGGGGCCTCCTACGAGCAGTACTTC.

The J gene is TRBJ2-1, the V gene TRBV14; TRBD2 agrees at 8 bases. The germline V gene encodes CDR1 SGHDN and CDR2 FVKESK. With V trimmed by 1 base and J by 6 bases, 5 bases remained unmatched. The CDR3 runs 15 residues. The CDR3 here is CASSQVYAGGNEQFF. In nucleotides, the CDR3 is TGTGCCAGCAGCCAAGTCTACGCGGGGGGCAATGAGCAGTTCTTC. Full variable domain (missing parts from reference TRBV14 and TRBJ2-1): EAGVTQFPSHSVIEKGQTVTLRCDPISGHDNLYWYRRVMGKEIKFLLHFVKESKQDESGMPNNRFLAERTGGTYSTLKVQPAELEDSGVYFCASSQVYAGGNEQFFGPGTRLTVL.

The chain couples TRBV7-2 to TRBJ2-5, with 10 bases identical to TRBD2. V dropped 6 bases and J dropped 4; count of bases not matched to a gene: 8. The CDR3 sequence is 15 residues long. Germline CDR1 SGHTA, CDR2 FQGNSA. DNA for the CDR3: TGTGCCAGCAGACTTTCTAGCGGGAGCTTAGAGACCCAGTACTTC. Protein: CASRLSSGSLETQYF.

The chain recombines TRBV6-4 with TRBJ1-1; 8 bases match TRBD1. The ends lost 6 bases at V and 3 bases at J; junction bases unmatched: 9. Germline V gene data show CDR1 as MRHNA and CDR2 as SNTAGT. The length of the CDR3 is 15 residues. The CDR3 DNA sequence: TGTGCCAGCAGGGCACCGGACAGGGCGGACACTGAAGCTTTCTTT. Its translation is CASRAPDRADTEAFF.

V and J are TRBV6-1 and TRBJ2-7, with 10 bases aligning to TRBD2. The length of the CDR3 is 14 residues. Unmatched junction bases numbered 9, after V lost 7 bases and J lost 6 bases. The germline V gene encodes CDR1 MNHNS and CDR2 SASEGT. The CDR3 sequence: CASTPGLAVGEQYF. In DNA form, the CDR3 reads TGTGCCAGCACCCCAGGACTAGCGGTAGGCGAGCAGTACTTC.

The V call is TRBV7-2, the J call TRBJ2-1; D assignment may be TRBD1 or TRBD2 (6 bases each). The CDR3 is 16 amino acids. V lost 3 bases to trimming and J lost 6 bases, with 18 bases between them. Germline lookup yields CDR1 SGHTA and CDR2 FQGNSA. The CDR3 nucleotides are TGTGCCAGCAGCTTGGGGGCCGTTCTGGGAGGCAATGAGCAGTTCTTC. This translates into CASSLGAVLGGNEQFF.